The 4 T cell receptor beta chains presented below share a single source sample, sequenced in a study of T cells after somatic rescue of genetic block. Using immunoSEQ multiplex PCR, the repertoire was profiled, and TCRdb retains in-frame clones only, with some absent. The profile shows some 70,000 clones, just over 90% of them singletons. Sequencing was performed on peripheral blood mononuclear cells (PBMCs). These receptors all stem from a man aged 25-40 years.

The CDR3 DNA reads TGTGCCAGCAGCTTAGCGGCGGGTGGCTATGGCTACACCTTC. Translated: CASSLAAGGYGYTF. The rearrangement links TRBV7-8 to TRBJ1-2; D remains unclear. The CDR3 length is 14 residues. The V and J ends lost 0 bases and 4 bases respectively, with 9 bases between them. Germline assignment: CDR1 SGHVS and CDR2 FQNEAQ.

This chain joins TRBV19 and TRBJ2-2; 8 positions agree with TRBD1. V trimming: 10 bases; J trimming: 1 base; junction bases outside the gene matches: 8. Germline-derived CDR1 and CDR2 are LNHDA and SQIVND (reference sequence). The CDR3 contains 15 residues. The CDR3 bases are TGTGCCACTTCCCGAGGGACAGGGAACACCGGGGAGCTGTTTTTT. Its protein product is CATSRGTGNTGELFF.

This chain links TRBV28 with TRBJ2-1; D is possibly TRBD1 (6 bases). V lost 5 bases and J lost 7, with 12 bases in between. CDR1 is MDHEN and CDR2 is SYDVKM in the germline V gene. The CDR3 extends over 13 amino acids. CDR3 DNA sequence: TGTGCCAGCAGTCCGGGACACGCTAATGAGCAGTTCTTC. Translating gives CASSPGHANEQFF.

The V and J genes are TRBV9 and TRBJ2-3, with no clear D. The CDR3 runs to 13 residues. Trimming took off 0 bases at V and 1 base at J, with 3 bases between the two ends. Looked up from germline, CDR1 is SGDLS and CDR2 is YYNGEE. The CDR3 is CASSVEGTDTQYF. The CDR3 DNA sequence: TGTGCCAGCAGCGTAGAGGGCACAGATACGCAGTATTTT. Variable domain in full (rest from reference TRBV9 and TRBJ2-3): DSGVTQTPKHLITATGQRVTLRCSPRSGDLSVYWYQQSLDQGLQFLIQYYNGEERAKGNILERFSAQQFPDLHSELNLSSLELGDSALYFCASSVEGTDTQYFGPGTRLTVL.